These T cell receptor beta chains were read from a single sample in a study of tumor-infiltrating lymphocytes in primary liver carcinoma. TCRdb independently ran MiXCR on the multiplex PCR reads; one entry per CDR3 protein. This repertoire shows about 130,000 distinct CDR3 sequences, 55% to 75% found once; its top ten account for more than 7%. Material for sequencing was liver tumor tissue from sampling region 3. The receptors come from a woman in her sixties or seventies with primary liver carcinoma and hepatitis B virus infection. Both conserved end residues are part of each CDR3.

V gene: TRBV11-2; CDR3 protein: CASSLGQLYGQYF
V gene: TRBV24-1; CDR3 protein: CATLVSEQFF
V gene: TRBV6-1; CDR3 protein: CVSSEDGGQAYEQYF
V gene: TRBV28; CDR3 protein: CASSLAGGRTDTRYF
V gene: TRBV5-4; CDR3 protein: CTSSSPGQGTYEQYF
V gene: TRBV16; CDR3 protein: CASSPRYGGRVYGYTF
V gene: TRBV2; CDR3 protein: CASRWGSGCFHEQFF
V gene: TRBV11-2; CDR3 protein: CVSSLQGTGNEQFF
V gene: TRBV7-2; CDR3 protein: CASSSLAGVGNEQFF
V gene: TRBV7-8; CDR3 protein: CASSETQDSNQPHHF
V gene: TRBV29-1; CDR3 protein: CSVESPEGVHEQYF
V gene: TRBV18; CDR3 protein: CASSPSVWGTSGSSYNEQFF
V gene: TRBV7-9; CDR3 protein: CASRFTGGNGYTF
V gene: TRBV28; CDR3 protein: CASSFRGIYGYTF
V gene: TRBV11-2; CDR3 protein: CASSALMVGELFF
V gene: TRBV12-5; CDR3 protein: CASGLETGKMGQETQYF
V gene: TRBV6-6; CDR3 protein: CASSGTSGRAHADTQYF
V gene: TRBV6-5; CDR3 protein: CASSAPGQGDYEQYF
V gene: TRBV11-2; CDR3 protein: CASSSDRGGYNERLF
V gene: TRBV29-1; CDR3 protein: CSVVPRLGSGNTTYF
V gene: TRBV29-1; CDR3 protein: CSVRDMADEQFF
V gene: TRBV11-2; CDR3 protein: CACSLGLATSTDTQYF
V gene: TRBV10-3; CDR3 protein: CTISPGTSGRGNEQFF
V gene: TRBV5-4; CDR3 protein: CASTSRLAGYTDAQYF
V gene: TRBV4-1; CDR3 protein: CASSQEGTPKRDEKLFF
V gene: TRBV12-3/TRBV12-4; CDR3 protein: CASSLMGGESYEQYF
V gene: TRBV19; CDR3 protein: CASSKQRRNEQFF
V gene: TRBV20-1; CDR3 protein: CSAQLAGALSYNEQFF
V gene: TRBV11-3; CDR3 protein: CVSTFRTSTDTQYF
V gene: TRBV6-6; CDR3 protein: CASRGGGSTYEQYF
V gene: TRBV14; CDR3 protein: CASSHASSGETQYF
V gene: TRBV6-5; CDR3 protein: CAGSRQEPLYEQYF
V gene: TRBV2; CDR3 protein: CASSDLGPGQGYEQYF
V gene: TRBV11-2; CDR3 protein: CASCLRPGQKLYNEQFF
V gene: TRBV6-1; CDR3 protein: CASSEPGGPYEQYF
V gene: TRBV5-5; CDR3 protein: CATSLLTEEIQYF
V gene: TRBV12-3/TRBV12-4; CDR3 protein: CASTPRLRGGTDTQYF
V gene: TRBV11-2; CDR3 protein: CASSQTVTSGNTIYF
V gene: TRBV5-4; CDR3 protein: CASGQSLDEQYF
V gene: TRBV29-1; CDR3 protein: CSVEVTTLSNGELFF
V gene: TRBV11-2; CDR3 protein: CASSLDRRLVPDQYF
V gene: TRBV29-1; CDR3 protein: CSVRTGVNEQYF
V gene: TRBV11-2; CDR3 protein: CVSNSGTSAKLDTQYF
V gene: TRBV11-3; CDR3 protein: CANGPRQGSSTDAQYF
V gene: TRBV7-8; CDR3 protein: CASSLRSSLYGSEQFF
V gene: TRBV24-1; CDR3 protein: CATSDAGTETQYF
V gene: TRBV12-3/TRBV12-4; CDR3 protein: CASSFLEGTGPHEQYF
V gene: TRBV7-9; CDR3 protein: CAILPTGRETQYF
V gene: TRBV11-2; CDR3 protein: CASSQRRTHYGYAF